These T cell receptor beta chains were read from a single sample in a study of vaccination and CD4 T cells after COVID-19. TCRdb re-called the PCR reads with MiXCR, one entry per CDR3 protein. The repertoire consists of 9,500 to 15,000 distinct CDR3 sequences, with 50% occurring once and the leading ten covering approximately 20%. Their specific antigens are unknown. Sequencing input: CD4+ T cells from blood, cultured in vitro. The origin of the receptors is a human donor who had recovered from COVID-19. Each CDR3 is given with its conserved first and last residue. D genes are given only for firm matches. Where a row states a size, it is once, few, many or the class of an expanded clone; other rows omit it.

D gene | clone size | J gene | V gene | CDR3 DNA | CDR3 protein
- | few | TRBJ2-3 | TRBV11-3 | TGTGCCAGCAGCCTCGGGGTCCCCCCAGATACGCAGTATTTT | CASSLGVPPDTQYF
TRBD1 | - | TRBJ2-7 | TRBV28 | TGTGCCAGCAGTGAAGGGACAGGGGTAAGCTCCTACGAGCAGTACTTC | CASSEGTGVSSYEQYF
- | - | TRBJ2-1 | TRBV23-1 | TGCGCCAGCAGTCAACGCACTGAATCACAGGGTAACAATGAGCAGTTCTTC | CASSQRTESQGNNEQFF
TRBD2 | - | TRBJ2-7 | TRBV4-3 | TGCGCCAGCAGCAACTTACTAGCGGGAGTTGACGAGCAGTACTTC | CASSNLLAGVDEQYF
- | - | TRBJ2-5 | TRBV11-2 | TGTGCCAGCAGCTTAGAAGGGGTGACCCAGTACTTC | CASSLEGVTQYF
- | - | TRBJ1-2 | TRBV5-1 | TGCGCCAGCAGCTTGGATGCAGGGTCTGGCTACACCTTC | CASSLDAGSGYTF
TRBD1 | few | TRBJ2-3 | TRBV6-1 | TGTGCCAGCAGTGCCTATGGGACAGGGAAGGCAGATACGCAGTATTTT | CASSAYGTGKADTQYF
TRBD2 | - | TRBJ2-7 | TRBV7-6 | TGTGCCAGCAGCTTAGAAGAAACTAGCGGACCAGACGAGCAGTACTTC | CASSLEETSGPDEQYF
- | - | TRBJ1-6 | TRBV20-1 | TGCAGTACGGCTGGGACACACTCACCCTCCGTAATCTTT | CSTAGTHSPSVIF
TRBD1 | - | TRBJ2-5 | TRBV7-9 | TGTGCCAGCAGCACCAGGGACAGGCGGCAAGAGACCCAGTACTTC | CASSTRDRRQETQYF
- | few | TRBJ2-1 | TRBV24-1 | TGTGCCACCAGTGATACTCCGACTGTGGGCGGTGAGCAGTTCTTC | CATSDTPTVGGEQFF
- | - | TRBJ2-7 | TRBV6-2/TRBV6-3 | TGTGCCAGCAGTGCACCGGGACGTCTAGCCCCCTACGAGCAGTACTTC | CASSAPGRLAPYEQYF
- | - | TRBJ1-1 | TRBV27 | TGTGCCAGCAGTTCCGCGTGGAGACCTAACACTGAAGCTTTCTTT | CASSSAWRPNTEAFF
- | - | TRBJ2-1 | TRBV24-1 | TGTGCCACCAGTGATTTCGGCGACAATGAGCAGTTCTTC | CATSDFGDNEQFF
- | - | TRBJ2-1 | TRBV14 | TGTGCCAGCAGCCATATCGGAAACTCCTACAATGAGCAGTTCTTC | CASSHIGNSYNEQFF
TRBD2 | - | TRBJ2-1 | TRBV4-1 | TGCGCCAGCAGCCAAGGCACTAGCGGGAGGCCCTACGGGGGCAATGAGCAGTTCTTC | CASSQGTSGRPYGGNEQFF
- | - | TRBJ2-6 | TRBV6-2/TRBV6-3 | TGTGCCAGCAGTTCGTCGGCCAACGTCCTGACTTTC | CASSSSANVLTF
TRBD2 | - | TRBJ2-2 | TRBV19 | TGTGCCAGTAGCGACAGAGGGACTAGCGGGAGGGTGAACACCGGGGAGCTGTTTTTT | CASSDRGTSGRVNTGELFF
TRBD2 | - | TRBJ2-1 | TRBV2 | TGTGCCAGCAAGGGACTAGCGGGAGTAGGGAACAATGAGCAGTTCTTC | CASKGLAGVGNNEQFF
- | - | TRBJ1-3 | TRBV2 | TGTGCCAGCAGTGCGTGGCGCGACAACTCTGGAAACACCATATATTTT | CASSAWRDNSGNTIYF
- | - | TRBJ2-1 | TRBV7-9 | TGTGCCAGCAGCTTAGGAGGCCCGGAGGTCGATGAGCAGTTCTTC | CASSLGGPEVDEQFF
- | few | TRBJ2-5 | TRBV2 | TGTGCCACGGAGGGGGCATTCCAAGAGACCCAGTACTTC | CATEGAFQETQYF
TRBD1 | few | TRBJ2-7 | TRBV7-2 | TGTGCCAGCAGCCCCTCCCGGGACAGGGACGAGCAGTACTTC | CASSPSRDRDEQYF
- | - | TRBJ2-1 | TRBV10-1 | TGCGCCAGCAGTGAGTCTATTAGCGGAAACAATGAGCAGTTCTTC | CASSESISGNNEQFF
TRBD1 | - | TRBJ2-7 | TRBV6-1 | TGTGCCGGACAGGGGACCTACGAGCAGTACTTC | CAGQGTYEQYF
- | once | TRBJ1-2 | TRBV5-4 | TGTGCCAGCAGCTCCCAGGGTTCGTCTGGCTACACCTTC | CASSSQGSSGYTF
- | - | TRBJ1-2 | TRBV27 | TGTGCCAGCAGTTTAAGACAGCCATCTAACTATGGCTACACCTTC | CASSLRQPSNYGYTF
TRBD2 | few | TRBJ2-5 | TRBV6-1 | TGTGCCAGCAGTGAAACAAGAAGCGGGAGCCGCTGGGGAGAGACCCAGTACTTC | CASSETRSGSRWGETQYF
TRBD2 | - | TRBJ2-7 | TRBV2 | TGTGCCAGCAGGGCAGACCTAGCGGGAGGCTACGAGCAGTACTTC | CASRADLAGGYEQYF